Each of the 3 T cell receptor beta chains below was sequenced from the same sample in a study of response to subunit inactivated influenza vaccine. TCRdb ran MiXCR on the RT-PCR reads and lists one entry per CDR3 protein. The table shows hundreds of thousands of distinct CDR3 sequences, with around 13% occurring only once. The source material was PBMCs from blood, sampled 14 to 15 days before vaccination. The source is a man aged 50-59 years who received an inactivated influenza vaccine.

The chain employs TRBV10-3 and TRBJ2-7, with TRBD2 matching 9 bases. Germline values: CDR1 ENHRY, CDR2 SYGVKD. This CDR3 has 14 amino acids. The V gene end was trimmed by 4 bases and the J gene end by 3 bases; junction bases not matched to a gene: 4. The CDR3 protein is CAISAASGDYEQYF. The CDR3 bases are TGTGCCATCAGTGCGGCTAGCGGGGACTACGAGCAGTACTTC.

The CDR3: CSAPTSGSLAGYF. The CDR3 nucleotides read TGCAGTGCTCCGACTAGCGGGAGCCTGGCTGGGTACTTC. The chain links TRBV20-1 to TRBJ2-4; 12 bases line up with TRBD2. CDR1 and CDR2 (germline): DFQATT, SNEGSKA (reference sequence). This CDR3 is built from 13 residues. Trimming removed 5 bases from V and 15 bases from J; junction bases left unmatched: 11.

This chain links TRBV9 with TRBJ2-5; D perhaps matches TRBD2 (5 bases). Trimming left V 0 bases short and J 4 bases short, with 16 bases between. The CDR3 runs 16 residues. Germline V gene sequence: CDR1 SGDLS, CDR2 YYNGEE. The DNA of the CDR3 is TGTGCCAGCAGCGTAGAGGCAACGGGGTTCGGAGAGACCCAGTACTTC. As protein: CASSVEATGFGETQYF.